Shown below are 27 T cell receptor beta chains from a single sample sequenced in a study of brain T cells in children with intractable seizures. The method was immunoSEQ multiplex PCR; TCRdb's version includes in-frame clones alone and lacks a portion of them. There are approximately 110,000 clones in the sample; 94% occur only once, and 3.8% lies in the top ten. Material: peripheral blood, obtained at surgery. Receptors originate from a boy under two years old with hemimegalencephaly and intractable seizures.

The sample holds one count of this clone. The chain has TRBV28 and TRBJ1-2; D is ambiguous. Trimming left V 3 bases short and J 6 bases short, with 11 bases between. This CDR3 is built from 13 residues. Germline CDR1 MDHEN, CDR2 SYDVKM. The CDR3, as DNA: TGTGCCAGCAGTTTTCTTCCGGGTGATGGCTACACCTTC. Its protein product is CASSFLPGDGYTF.

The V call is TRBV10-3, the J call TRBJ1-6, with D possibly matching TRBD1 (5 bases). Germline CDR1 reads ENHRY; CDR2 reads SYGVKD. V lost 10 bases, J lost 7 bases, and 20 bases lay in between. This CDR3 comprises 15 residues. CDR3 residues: CATGGSGGNNSPLHF. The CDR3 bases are TGTGCCACGGGGGGTTCGGGAGGGAACAATTCACCCCTCCACTTT.

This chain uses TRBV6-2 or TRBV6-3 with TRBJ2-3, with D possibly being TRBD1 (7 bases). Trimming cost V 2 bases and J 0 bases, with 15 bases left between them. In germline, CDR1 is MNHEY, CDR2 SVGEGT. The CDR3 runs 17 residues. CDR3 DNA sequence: TGTGCCAGCAGTTACCCGACAGGGCGGGGAAGCACAGATACGCAGTATTTT. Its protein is CASSYPTGRGSTDTQYF.

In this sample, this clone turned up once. CDR3 residues: CASLRVARGSNTGELFF. As DNA, the CDR3 is TGTGCCAGCCTTCGGGTGGCCAGGGGCTCGAACACCGGGGAGCTGTTTTTT. V and J are TRBV19 and TRBJ2-2; the D gene is possibly TRBD1 (6 bases). V lost 9 bases and J lost 0, with 20 bases in between. Per germline, CDR1 LNHDA and CDR2 SQIVND (reference sequence). The CDR3 is made up of 17 amino acids. Complete variable domain (other parts from reference TRBV19 and TRBJ2-2): DGGITQSPKYLFRKEGQNVTLSCEQNLNHDAMYWYRQDPGQGLRLIYYSQIVNDFQKGDIAEGYSVSREKKESFPLTVTSAQKNPTAFYLCASLRVARGSNTGELFFGEGSRLTVL.

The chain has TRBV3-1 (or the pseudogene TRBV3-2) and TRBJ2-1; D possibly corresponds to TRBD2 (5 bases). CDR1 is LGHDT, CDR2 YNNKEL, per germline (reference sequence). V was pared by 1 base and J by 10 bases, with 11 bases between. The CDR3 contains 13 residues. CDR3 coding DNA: TGTGCCAGCAGCCAAGCTGGACCGGGGGAGCAGTTCTTC. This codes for CASSQAGPGEQFF.

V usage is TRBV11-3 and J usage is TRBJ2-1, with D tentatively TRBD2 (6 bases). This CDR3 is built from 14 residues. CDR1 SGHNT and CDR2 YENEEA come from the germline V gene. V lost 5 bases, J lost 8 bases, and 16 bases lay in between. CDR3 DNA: TGTGCCAGCAGCCCTTGGAGGGGTCGAGATGAGCAGTTCTTC. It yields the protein CASSPWRGRDEQFF.

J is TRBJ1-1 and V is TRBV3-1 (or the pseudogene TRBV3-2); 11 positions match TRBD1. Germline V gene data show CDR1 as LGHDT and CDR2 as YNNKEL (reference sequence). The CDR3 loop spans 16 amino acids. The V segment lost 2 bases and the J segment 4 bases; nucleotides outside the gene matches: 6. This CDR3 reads CASSQPWDRGSTEAFF. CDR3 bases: TGTGCCAGCAGCCAACCTTGGGACAGGGGGAGCACTGAAGCTTTCTTT.

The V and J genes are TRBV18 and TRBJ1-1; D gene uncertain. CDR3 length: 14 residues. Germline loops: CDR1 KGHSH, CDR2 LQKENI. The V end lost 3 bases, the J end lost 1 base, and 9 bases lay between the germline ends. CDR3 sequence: CASSPNNGNTEAFF. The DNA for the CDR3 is TGTGCCAGCTCACCTAACAACGGGAACACTGAAGCTTTCTTT.

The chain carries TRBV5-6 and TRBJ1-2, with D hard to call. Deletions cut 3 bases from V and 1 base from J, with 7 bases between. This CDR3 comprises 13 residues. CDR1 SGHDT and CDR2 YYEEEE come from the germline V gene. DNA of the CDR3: TGTGCCAGCAGCTCCGGATATAACTATGGCTACACCTTC. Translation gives CASSSGYNYGYTF.

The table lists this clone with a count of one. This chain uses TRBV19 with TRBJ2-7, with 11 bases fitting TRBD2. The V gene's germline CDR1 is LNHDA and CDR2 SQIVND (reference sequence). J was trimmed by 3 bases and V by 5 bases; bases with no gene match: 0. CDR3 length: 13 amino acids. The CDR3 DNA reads TGTGCCAGTAGTGGGACTAGCGGCTACGAGCAGTACTTC. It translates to CASSGTSGYEQYF.

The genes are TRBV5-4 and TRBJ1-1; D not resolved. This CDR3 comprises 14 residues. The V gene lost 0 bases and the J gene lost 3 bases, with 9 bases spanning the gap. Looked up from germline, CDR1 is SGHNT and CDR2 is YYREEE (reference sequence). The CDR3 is CASSLGGWDTEAFF. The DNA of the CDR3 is TGTGCCAGCAGCTTGGGGGGATGGGACACTGAAGCTTTCTTT.

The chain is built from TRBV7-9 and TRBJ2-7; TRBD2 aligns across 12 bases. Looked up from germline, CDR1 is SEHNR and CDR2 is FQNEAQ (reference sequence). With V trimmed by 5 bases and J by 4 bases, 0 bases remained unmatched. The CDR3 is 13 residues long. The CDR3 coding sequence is TGTGCCAGCAGCGGGACTAGCGGGTACGAGCAGTACTTC. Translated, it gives CASSGTSGYEQYF.

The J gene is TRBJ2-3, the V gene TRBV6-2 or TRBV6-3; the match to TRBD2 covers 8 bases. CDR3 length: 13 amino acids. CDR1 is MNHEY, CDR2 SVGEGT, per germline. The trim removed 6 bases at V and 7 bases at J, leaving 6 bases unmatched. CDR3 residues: CASSERTSHTQYF. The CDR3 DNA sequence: TGTGCCAGCAGCGAGCGGACTAGCCATACGCAGTATTTT.

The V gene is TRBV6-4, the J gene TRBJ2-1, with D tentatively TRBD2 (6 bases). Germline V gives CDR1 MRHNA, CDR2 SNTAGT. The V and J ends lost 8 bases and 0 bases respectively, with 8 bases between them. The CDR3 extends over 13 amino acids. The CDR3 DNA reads TGTGCCAGCTCAGCGGGCTCCTACAATGAGCAGTTCTTC. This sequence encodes CASSAGSYNEQFF.

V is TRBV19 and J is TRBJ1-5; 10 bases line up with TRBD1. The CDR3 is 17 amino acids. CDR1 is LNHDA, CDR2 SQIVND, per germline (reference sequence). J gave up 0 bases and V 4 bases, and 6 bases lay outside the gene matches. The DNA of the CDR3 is TGTGCCAGTAGTACGGGACAGGGGCTTGTTAGCAATCAGCCCCAGCATTTT. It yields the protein CASSTGQGLVSNQPQHF. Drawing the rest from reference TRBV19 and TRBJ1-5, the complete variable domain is DGGITQSPKYLFRKEGQNVTLSCEQNLNHDAMYWYRQDPGQGLRLIYYSQIVNDFQKGDIAEGYSVSREKKESFPLTVTSAQKNPTAFYLCASSTGQGLVSNQPQHFGDGTRLSIL.

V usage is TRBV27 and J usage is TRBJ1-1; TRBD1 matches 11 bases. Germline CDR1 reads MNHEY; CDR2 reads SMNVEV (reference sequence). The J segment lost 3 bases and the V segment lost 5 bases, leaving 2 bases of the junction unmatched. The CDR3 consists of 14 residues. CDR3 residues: CASSGQGAYTEAFF. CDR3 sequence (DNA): TGTGCCAGCAGTGGACAGGGGGCTTACACTGAAGCTTTCTTT.

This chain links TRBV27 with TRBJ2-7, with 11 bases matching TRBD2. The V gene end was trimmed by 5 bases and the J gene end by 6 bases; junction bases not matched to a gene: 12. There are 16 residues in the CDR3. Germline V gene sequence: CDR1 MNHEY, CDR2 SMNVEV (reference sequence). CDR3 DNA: TGTGCCAGCAGTCCTCTAGCGGGAGGTCGCGTTTCCGAGCAGTACTTC. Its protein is CASSPLAGGRVSEQYF.

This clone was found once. The CDR3 loop reads CASSDRDRVHEQFF. In nucleotides, the CDR3 is TGTGCCAGCAGTGACCGCGACAGGGTGCATGAGCAGTTCTTC. The chain has TRBV2 and TRBJ2-1; TRBD1 agrees at 7 bases. The junction had 7 bases not matched to a gene; V was cut back by 3 bases and J by 8 bases. Germline-derived CDR1 and CDR2 are SNHLY and FYNNEI. This CDR3 is 14 amino acids long.

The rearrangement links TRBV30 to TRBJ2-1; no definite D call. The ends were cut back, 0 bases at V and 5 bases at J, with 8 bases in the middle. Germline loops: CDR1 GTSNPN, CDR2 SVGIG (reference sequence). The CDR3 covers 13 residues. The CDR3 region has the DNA TGTGCCTGGAGTGTAAGGCAGAACAATGAGCAGTTCTTC. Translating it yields CAWSVRQNNEQFF.

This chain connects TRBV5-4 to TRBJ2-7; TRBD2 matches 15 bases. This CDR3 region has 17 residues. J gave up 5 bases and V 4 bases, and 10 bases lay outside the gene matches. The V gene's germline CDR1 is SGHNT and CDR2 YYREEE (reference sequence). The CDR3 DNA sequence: TGTGCCAGCAGCCCCCCGGGACTAGCGGGAGGTGGCAACGAGCAGTACTTC. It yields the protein CASSPPGLAGGGNEQYF. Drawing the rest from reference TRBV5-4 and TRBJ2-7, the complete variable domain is ETGVTQSPTHLIKTRGQQVTLRCSSQSGHNTVSWYQQALGQGPQFIFQYYREEENGRGNFPPRFSGLQFPNYSSELNVNALELDDSALYLCASSPPGLAGGGNEQYFGPGTRLTVT.

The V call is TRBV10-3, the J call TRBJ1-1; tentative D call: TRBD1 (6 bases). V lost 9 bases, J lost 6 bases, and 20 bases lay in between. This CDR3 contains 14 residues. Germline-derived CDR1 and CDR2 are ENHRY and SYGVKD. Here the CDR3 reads CAMGDKEEYPEAFF. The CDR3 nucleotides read TGTGCCATGGGGGACAAGGAGGAATACCCTGAAGCTTTCTTT.

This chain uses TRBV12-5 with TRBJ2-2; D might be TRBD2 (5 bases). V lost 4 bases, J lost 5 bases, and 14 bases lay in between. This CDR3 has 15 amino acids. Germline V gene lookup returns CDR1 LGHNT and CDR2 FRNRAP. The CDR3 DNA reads TGTGCTAGTGGTTCCTACCTAACTAGAACCGGGGAGCTGTTTTTT. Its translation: CASGSYLTRTGELFF.

In DNA form, the CDR3 reads TGTGCCAGCAGCCCATCCAGCTACGAGCAGTACTTC. As protein: CASSPSSYEQYF. V and J are TRBV7-8 and TRBJ2-7, with D unresolved. Trimming took off 5 bases at V and 3 bases at J, with 8 bases between the two ends. Looked up from germline, CDR1 is SGHVS and CDR2 is FQNEAQ. The CDR3 sequence is 12 residues long.

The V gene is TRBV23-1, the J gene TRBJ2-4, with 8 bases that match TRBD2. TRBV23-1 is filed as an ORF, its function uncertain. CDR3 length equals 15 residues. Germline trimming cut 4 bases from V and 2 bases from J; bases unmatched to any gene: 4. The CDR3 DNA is TGCGCCAGCAGTCGGGCGGGAGGATCCAAAAACATTCAGTACTTC. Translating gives CASSRAGGSKNIQYF.

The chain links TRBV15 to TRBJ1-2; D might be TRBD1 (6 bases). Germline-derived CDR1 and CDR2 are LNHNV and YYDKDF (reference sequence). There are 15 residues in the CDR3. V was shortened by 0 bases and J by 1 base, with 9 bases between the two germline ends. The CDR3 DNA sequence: TGTGCCACCAGCAGAGATCTAGGGGGTAACTATGGCTACACCTTC. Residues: CATSRDLGGNYGYTF.

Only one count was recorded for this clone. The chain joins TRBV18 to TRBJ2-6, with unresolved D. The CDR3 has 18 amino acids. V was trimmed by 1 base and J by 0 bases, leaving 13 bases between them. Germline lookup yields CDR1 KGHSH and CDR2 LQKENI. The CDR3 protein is CASSPLAAYHSGANVLTF. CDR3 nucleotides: TGTGCCAGCTCACCACTTGCAGCCTACCACTCTGGGGCCAACGTCCTGACTTTC.

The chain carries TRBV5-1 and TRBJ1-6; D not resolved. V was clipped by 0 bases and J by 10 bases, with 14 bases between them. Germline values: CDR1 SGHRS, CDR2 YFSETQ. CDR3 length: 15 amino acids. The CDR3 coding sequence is TGCGCCAGCAGCTTGGCCGGGGAATGGGAGTCACCCCTCCACTTT. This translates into CASSLAGEWESPLHF.